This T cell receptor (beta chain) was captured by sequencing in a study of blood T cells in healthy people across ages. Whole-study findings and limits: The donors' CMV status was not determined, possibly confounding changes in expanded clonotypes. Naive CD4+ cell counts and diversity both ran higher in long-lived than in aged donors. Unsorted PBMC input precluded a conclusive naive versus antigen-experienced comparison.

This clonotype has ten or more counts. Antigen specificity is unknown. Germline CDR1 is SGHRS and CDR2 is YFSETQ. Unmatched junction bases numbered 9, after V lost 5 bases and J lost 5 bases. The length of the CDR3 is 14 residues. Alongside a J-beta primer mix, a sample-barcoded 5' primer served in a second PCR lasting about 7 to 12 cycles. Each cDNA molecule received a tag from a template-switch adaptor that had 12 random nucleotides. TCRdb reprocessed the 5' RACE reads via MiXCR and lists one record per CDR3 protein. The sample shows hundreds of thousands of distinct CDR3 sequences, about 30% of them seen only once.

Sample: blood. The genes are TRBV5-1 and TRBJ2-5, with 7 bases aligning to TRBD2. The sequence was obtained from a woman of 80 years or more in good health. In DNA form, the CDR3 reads TGCGCCAGCAGACCGGGGGGAGTTCTGGAGACCCAGTACTTC. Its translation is CASRPGGVLETQYF.